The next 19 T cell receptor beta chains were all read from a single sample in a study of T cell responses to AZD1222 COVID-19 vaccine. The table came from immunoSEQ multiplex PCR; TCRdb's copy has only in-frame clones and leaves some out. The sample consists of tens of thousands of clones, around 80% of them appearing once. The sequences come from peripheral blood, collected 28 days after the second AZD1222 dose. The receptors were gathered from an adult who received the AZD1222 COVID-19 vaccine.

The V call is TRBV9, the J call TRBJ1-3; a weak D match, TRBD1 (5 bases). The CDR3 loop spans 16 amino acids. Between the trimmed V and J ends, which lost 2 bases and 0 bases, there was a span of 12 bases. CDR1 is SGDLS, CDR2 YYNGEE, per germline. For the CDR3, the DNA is TGTGCCAGCAGCGTGACCGGACAATACTCTGGAAACACCATATATTTT. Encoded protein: CASSVTGQYSGNTIYF.

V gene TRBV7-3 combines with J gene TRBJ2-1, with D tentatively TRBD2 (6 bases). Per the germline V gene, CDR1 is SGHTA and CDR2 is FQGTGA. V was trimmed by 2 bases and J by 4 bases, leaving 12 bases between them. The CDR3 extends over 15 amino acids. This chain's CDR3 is CASSLRDLTYNEQFF. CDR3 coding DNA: TGTGCCAGCAGCTTACGGGACTTAACGTACAATGAGCAGTTCTTC.

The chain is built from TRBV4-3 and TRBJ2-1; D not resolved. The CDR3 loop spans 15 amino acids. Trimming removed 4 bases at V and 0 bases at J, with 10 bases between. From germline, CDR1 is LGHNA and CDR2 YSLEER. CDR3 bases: TGCGCCAGCAGCCCCAGGCAGAGCTCCTACAATGAGCAGTTCTTC. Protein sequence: CASSPRQSSYNEQFF.

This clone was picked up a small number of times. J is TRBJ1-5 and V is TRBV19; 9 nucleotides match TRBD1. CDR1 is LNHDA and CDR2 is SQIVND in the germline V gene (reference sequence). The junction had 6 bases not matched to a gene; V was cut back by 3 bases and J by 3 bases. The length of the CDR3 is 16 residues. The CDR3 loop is CASSIPGTGINQPQHF. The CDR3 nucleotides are TGTGCCAGTAGTATTCCCGGGACAGGGATCAATCAGCCCCAGCATTTT.

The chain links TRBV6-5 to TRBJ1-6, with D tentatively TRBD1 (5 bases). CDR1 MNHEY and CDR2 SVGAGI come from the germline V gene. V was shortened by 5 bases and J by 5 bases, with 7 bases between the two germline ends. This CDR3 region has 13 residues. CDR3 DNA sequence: TGTGCCAGCAGTCGACAGCATAATTCACCCCTCCACTTT. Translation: CASSRQHNSPLHF.

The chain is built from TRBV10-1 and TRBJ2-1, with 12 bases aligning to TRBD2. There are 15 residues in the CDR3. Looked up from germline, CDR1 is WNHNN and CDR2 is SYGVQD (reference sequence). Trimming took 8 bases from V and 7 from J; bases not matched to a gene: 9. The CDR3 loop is CASPRTSGTRNEQFF. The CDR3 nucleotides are TGCGCCAGCCCCCGGACTAGCGGGACACGAAATGAGCAGTTCTTC.

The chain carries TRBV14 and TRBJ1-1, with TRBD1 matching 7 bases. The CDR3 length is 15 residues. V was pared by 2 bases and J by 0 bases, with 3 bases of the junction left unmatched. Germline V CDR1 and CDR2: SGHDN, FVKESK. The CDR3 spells CASSQRTGMNTEAFF. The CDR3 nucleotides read TGTGCCAGCAGCCAACGGACAGGCATGAACACTGAAGCTTTCTTT.

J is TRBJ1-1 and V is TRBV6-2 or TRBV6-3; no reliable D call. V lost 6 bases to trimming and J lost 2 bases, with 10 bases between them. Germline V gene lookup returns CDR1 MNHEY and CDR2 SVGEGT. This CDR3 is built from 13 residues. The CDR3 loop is CASSPWGNTEAFF. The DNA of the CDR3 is TGTGCCAGCAGCCCGTGGGGTAACACTGAAGCTTTCTTT.

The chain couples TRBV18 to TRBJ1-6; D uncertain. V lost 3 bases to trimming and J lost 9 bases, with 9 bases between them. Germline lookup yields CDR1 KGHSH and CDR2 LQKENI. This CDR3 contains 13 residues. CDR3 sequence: CASSPRDLSPLHF. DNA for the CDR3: TGTGCCAGCTCACCTAGAGATCTTTCACCCCTCCACTTT.

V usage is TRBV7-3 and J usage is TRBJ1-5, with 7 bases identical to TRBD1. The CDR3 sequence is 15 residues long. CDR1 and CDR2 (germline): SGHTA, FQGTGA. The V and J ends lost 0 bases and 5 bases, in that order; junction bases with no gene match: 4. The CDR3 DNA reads TGTGCCAGCAGCTTAACAGGGGGCGGAGATCAGCCCCAGCATTTT. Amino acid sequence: CASSLTGGGDQPQHF.

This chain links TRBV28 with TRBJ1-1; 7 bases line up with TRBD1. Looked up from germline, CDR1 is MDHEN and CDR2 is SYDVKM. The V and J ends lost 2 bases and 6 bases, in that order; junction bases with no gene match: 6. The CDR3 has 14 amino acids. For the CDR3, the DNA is TGTGCCAGCAGTTTAAGGGACAGATCGTCTGAAGCTTTCTTT. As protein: CASSLRDRSSEAFF.

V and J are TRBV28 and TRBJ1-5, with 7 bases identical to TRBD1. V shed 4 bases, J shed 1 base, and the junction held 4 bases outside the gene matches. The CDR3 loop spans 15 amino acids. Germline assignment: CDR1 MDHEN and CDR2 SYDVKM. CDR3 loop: CASSSDRRSNQPQHF. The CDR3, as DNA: TGTGCCAGCAGTTCGGACAGGCGGAGCAATCAGCCCCAGCATTTT.

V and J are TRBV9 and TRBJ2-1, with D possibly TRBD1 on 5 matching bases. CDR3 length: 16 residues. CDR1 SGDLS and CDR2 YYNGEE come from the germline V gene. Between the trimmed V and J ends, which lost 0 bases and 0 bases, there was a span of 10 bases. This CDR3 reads CASSVVVDSSYNEQFF. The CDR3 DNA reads TGTGCCAGCAGCGTAGTGGTCGACAGCTCCTACAATGAGCAGTTCTTC.

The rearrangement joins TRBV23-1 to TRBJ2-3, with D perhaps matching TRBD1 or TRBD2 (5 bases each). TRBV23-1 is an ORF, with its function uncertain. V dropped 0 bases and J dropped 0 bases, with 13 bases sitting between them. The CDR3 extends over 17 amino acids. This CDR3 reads CASSQSGRPESTDTQYF. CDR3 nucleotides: TGCGCCAGCAGTCAATCGGGACGGCCCGAGAGCACAGATACGCAGTATTTT.

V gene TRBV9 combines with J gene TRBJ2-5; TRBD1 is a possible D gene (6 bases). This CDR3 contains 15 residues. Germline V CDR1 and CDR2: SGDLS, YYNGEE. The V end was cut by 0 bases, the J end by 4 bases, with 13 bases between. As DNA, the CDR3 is TGTGCCAGCAGCGTAGACGGCACAGGGCGAGAGACCCAGTACTTC. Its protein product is CASSVDGTGRETQYF.

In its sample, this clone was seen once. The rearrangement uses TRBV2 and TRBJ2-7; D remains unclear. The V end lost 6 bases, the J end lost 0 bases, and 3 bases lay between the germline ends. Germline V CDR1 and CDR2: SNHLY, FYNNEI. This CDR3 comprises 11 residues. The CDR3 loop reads CASRASYEQYF. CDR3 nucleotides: TGTGCCAGCAGGGCCTCCTACGAGCAGTACTTC.

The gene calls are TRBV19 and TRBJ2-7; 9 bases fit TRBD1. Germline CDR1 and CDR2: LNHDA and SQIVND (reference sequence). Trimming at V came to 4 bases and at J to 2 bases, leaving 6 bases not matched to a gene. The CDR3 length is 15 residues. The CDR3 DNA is TGTGCCAGTAGTACTCGAGGGACAGGGCCCTACGAGCAGTACTTC. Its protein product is CASSTRGTGPYEQYF.

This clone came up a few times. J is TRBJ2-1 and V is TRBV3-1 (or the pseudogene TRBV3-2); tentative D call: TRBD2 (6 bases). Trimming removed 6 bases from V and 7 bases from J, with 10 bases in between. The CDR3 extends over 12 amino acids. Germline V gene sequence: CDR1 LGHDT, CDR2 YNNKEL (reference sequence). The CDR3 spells CASRSGGNEQFF. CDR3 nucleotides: TGTGCCAGCAGGTCCGGGGGTAATGAGCAGTTCTTC.

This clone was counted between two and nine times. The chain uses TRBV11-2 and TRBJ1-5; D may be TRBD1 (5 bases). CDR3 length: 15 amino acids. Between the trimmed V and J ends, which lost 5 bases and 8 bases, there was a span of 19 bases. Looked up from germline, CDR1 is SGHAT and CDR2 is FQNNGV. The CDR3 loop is CASSQGVVGGEPQHF. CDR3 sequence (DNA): TGTGCCAGCAGCCAAGGGGTCGTGGGAGGGGAGCCCCAGCATTTT.